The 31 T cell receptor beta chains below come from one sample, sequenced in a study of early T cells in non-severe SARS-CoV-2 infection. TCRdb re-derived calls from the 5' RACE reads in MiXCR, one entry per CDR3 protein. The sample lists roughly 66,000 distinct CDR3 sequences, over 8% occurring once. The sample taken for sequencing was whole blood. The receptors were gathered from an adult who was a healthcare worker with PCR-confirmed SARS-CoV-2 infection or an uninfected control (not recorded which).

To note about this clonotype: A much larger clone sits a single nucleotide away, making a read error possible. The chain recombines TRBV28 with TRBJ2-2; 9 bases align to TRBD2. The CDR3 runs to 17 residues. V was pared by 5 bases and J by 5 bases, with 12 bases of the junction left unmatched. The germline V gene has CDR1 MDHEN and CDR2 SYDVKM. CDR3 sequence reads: CASSALASGVPTGELFF. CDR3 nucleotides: TGTGCCAGCAGTGCCCTGGCTAGCGGGGTTCCGACCGGGGAGCTGTTTTTT.

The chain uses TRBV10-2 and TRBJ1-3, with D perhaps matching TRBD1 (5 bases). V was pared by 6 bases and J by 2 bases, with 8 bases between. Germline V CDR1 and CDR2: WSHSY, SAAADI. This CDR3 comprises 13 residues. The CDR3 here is CASSWDAGNTIYF. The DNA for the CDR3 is TGCGCCAGCAGCTGGGACGCTGGAAACACCATATATTTT.

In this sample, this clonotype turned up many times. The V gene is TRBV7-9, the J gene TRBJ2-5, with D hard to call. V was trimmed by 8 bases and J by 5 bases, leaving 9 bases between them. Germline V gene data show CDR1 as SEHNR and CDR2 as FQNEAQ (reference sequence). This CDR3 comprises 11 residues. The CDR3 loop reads CASFDEETQYF. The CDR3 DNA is TGTGCCAGCTTCGATGAGGAGACCCAGTACTTC.

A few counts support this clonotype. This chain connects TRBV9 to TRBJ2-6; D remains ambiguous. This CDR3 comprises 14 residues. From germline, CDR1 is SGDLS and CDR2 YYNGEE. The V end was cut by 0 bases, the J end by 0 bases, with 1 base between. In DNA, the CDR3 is TGTGCCAGCAGCGTAGGCTCTGGGGCCAACGTCCTGACTTTC. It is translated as CASSVGSGANVLTF. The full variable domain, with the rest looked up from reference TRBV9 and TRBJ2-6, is DSGVTQTPKHLITATGQRVTLRCSPRSGDLSVYWYQQSLDQGLQFLIQYYNGEERAKGNILERFSAQQFPDLHSELNLSSLELGDSALYFCASSVGSGANVLTFGAGSRLTVL.

CDR3: CASSLRTGTNTGELFF. CDR3 bases: TGTGCCAGCAGTCTCCGGACAGGAACGAACACCGGGGAGCTGTTTTTT. The chain has TRBV2 and TRBJ2-2, with 7 bases that match TRBD1. CDR1 SNHLY and CDR2 FYNNEI come from the germline V gene. The J segment lost 0 bases and the V segment lost 5 bases, leaving 6 bases of the junction unmatched. The length of the CDR3 is 16 residues. The full variable domain, completed using reference TRBV2 and TRBJ2-2, is EPEVTQTPSHQVTQMGQEVILRCVPISNHLYFYWYRQILGQKVEFLVSFYNNEISEKSEIFDDQFSVERPDGSNFTLKIRSTKLEDSAMYFCASSLRTGTNTGELFFGEGSRLTVL.

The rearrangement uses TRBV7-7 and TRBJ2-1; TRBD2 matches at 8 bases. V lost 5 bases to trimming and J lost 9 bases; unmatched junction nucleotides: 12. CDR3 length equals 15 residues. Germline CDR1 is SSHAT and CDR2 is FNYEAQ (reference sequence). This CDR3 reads CASSPVIAGSAEQFF. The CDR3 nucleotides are TGTGCCAGCAGCCCGGTGATAGCGGGATCGGCTGAGCAGTTCTTC.

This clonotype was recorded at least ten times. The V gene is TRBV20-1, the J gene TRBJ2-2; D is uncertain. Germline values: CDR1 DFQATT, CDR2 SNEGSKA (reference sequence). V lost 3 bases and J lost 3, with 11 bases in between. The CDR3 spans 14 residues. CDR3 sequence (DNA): TGCAGTGCTAGGCAGAGTGGTTACACCGGGGAGCTGTTTTTT. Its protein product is CSARQSGYTGELFF.

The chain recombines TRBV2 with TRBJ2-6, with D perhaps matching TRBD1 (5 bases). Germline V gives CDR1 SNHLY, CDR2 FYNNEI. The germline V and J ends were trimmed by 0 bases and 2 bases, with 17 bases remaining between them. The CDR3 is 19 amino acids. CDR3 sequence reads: CASSEAGRASLPGANVLTF. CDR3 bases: TGTGCCAGCAGTGAAGCAGGCAGGGCGAGCTTGCCTGGGGCCAACGTCCTGACTTTC. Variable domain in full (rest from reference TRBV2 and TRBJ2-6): EPEVTQTPSHQVTQMGQEVILRCVPISNHLYFYWYRQILGQKVEFLVSFYNNEISEKSEIFDDQFSVERPDGSNFTLKIRSTKLEDSAMYFCASSEAGRASLPGANVLTFGAGSRLTVL.

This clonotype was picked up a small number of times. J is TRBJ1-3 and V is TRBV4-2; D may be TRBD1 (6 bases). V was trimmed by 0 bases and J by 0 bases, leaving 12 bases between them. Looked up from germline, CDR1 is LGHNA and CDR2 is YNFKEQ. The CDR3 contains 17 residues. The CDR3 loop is CASSQDLRGISGNTIYF. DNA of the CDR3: TGTGCCAGCAGCCAAGATTTAAGGGGGATCTCTGGAAACACCATATATTTT.

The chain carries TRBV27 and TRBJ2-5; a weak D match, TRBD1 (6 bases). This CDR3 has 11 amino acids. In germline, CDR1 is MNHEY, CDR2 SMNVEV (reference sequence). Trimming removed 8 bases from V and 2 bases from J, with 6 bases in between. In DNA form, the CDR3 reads TGTGCCAGCCAGGGGCAAGAGACCCAGTACTTC. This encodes CASQGQETQYF.

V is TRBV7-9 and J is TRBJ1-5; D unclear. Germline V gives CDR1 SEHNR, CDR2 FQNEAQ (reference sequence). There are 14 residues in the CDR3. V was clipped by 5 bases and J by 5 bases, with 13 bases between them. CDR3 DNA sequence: TGTGCCAGCAGCCAGACTGGGAGGGATCAGCCCCAGCATTTT. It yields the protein CASSQTGRDQPQHF.

CDR3 coding DNA: TGTGCCAGCAGTTTGCTTAGAGGGACCAACACCGGGGAGCTGTTTTTT. This translates into CASSLLRGTNTGELFF. The chain combines TRBV27 with TRBJ2-2; either TRBD1 or TRBD2 may fit D (5 bases each). This CDR3 is built from 16 residues. Between the trimmed V and J ends, which lost 3 bases and 2 bases, there was a span of 13 bases. Germline V gene sequence: CDR1 MNHEY, CDR2 SMNVEV (reference sequence).

The CDR3 DNA follows: TGTGCCAGCTCATCCAGCGGCCTAAGGGGTTCCTACGAGCAGTACTTC. Protein: CASSSSGLRGSYEQYF. The chain uses TRBV18 and TRBJ2-7; TRBD1 or TRBD2 may be the D gene (5 bases each). Germline V CDR1 and CDR2: KGHSH, LQKENI. V lost 5 bases, J lost 1 base, and 18 bases lay in between. There are 16 residues in the CDR3.

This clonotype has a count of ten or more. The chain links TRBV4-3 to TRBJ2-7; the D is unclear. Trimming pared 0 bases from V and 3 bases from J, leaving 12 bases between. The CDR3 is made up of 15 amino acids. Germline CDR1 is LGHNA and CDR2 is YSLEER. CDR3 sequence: CASSQESISLYEQYF. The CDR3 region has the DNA TGCGCCAGCAGCCAAGAAAGTATCTCACTCTACGAGCAGTACTTC.

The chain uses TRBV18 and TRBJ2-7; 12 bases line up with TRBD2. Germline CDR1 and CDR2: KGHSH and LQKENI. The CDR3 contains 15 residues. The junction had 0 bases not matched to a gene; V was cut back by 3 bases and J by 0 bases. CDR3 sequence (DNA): TGTGCCAGCTCACCGGGACTAGCGGGCTCCTACGAGCAGTACTTC. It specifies CASSPGLAGSYEQYF.

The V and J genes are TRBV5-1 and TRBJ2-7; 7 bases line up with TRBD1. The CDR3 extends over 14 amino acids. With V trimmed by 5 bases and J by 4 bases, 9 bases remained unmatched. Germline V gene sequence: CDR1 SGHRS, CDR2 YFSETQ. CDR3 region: CASRSTGTVYEQYF. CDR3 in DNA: TGCGCCAGCAGGTCCACCGGGACAGTATACGAGCAGTACTTC.

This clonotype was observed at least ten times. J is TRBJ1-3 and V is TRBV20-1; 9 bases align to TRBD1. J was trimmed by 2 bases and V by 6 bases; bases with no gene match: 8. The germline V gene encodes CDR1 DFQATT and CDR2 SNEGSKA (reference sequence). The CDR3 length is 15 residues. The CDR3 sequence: CSALPGQGAGNTIYF. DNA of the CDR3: TGCAGTGCCCTCCCGGGACAGGGTGCTGGAAACACCATATATTTT.

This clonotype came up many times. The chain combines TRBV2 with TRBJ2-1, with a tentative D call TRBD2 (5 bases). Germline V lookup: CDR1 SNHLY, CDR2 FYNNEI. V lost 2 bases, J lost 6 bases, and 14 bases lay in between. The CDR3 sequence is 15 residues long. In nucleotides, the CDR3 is TGTGCCAGCAGTGAAAACGGTCTAGCCGGCAATGAGCAGTTCTTC. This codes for CASSENGLAGNEQFF.

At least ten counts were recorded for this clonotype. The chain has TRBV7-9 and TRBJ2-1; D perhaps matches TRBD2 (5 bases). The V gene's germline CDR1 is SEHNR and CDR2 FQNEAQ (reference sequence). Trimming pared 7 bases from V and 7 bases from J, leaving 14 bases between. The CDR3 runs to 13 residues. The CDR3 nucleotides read TGTGCCAGCAAGAGAGGGATGGGAAATGAGCAGTTCTTC. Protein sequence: CASKRGMGNEQFF. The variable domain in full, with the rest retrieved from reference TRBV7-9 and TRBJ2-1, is DTGVSQNPRHKITKRGQNVTFRCDPISEHNRLYWYRQTLGQGPEFLTYFQNEAQLEKSRLLSDRFSAERPKGSFSTLEIQRTEQGDSAMYLCASKRGMGNEQFFGPGTRLTVL.

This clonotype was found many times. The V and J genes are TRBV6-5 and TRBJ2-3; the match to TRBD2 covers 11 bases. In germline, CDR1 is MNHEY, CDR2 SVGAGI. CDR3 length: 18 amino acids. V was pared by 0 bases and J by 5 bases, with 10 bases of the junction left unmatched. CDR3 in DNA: TGTGCCAGCAGTTACTCTCTCCTATTAGCGGGGGGGCGAGATACGCAGTATTTT. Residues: CASSYSLLLAGGRDTQYF.

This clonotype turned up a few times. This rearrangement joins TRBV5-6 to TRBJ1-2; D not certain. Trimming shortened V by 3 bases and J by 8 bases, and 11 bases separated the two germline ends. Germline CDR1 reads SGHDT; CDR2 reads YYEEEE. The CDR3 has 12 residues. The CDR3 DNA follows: TGTGCCAGCAGCTCGCAGCCGGGGGGCTACACCTTC. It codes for CASSSQPGGYTF.

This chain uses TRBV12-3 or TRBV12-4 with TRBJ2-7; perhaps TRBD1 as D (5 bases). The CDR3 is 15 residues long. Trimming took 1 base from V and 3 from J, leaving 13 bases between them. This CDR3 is CASSLGAGQHYEQYF. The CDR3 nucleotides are TGTGCCAGCAGTTTAGGGGCAGGACAACACTACGAGCAGTACTTC.

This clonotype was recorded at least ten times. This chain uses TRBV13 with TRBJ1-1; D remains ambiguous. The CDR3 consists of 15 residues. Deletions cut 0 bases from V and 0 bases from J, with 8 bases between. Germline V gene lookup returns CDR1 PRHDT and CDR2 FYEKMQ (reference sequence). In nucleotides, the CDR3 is TGTGCCAGCAGCTTAGGGCGCAACATGAACACTGAAGCTTTCTTT. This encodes CASSLGRNMNTEAFF.

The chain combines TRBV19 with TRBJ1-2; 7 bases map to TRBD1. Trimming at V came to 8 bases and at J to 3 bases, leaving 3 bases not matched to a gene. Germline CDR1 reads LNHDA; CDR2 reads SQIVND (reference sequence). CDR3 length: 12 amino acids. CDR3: CASADRDYGYTF. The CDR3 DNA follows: TGTGCCAGTGCAGACAGGGACTATGGCTACACCTTC.

CDR3 loop: CASTPWGKSGGNQPQHF. The CDR3 bases are TGTGCCAGCACCCCTTGGGGAAAATCAGGGGGCAATCAGCCCCAGCATTTT. The V gene is TRBV6-6, the J gene TRBJ1-5; a weak D match, TRBD1 (6 bases). Trimming stripped 7 bases from V and 2 bases from J, with 21 bases between. Per the germline V gene, CDR1 is MNHNY and CDR2 is SVGAGI (reference sequence). There are 17 residues in the CDR3.

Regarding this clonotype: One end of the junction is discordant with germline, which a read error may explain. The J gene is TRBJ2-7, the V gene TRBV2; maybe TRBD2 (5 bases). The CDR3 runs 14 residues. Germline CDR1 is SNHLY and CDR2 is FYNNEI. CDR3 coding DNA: TGTGCCAGCAGTGTCGCGGGTGTGTCCTACGAGCATTACTTC. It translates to CASSVAGVSYEHYF.

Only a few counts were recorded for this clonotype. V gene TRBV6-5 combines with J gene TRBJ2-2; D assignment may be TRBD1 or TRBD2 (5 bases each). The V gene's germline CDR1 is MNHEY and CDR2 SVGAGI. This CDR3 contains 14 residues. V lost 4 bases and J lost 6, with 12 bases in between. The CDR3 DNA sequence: TGTGCCAGCAGTTCCGGGACCACCGCCGGGGAGCTGTTTTTT. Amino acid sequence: CASSSGTTAGELFF.

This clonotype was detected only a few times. Written as DNA, the CDR3 is TGTGCCAGCAGACCGGGACAGATCCTCGATGAGCAGTTCTTC. Its protein product is CASRPGQILDEQFF. The chain couples TRBV28 to TRBJ2-1, with 7 bases identical to TRBD1. The CDR3 runs to 14 residues. Losses at the gene ends were 6 bases for V and 8 bases for J; bases not matched to a gene: 10. Germline values: CDR1 MDHEN, CDR2 SYDVKM.

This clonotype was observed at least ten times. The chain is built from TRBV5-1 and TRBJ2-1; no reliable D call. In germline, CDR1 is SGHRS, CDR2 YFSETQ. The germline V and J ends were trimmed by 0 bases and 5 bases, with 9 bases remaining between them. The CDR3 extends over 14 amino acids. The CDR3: CASSLGLRDNEQFF. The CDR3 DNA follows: TGCGCCAGCAGCTTGGGTCTCAGAGACAATGAGCAGTTCTTC.

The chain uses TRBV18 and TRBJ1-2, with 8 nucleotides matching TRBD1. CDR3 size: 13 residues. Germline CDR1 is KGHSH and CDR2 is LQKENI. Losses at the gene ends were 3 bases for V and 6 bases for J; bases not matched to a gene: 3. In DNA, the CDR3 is TGTGCCAGCTCACCCGGACAGGGACATGGCTACACCTTC. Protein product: CASSPGQGHGYTF.

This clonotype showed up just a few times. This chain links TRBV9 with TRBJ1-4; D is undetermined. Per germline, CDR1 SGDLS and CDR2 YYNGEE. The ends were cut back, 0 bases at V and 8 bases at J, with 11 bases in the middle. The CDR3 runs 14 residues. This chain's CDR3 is CASSVEGYGEKLFF. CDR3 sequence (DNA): TGTGCCAGCAGCGTAGAGGGATACGGAGAAAAACTGTTTTTT.